This T cell receptor beta chain comes out of a study of CD8 T cells in Susac syndrome. CD8+ and CD4+ T cells from blood underwent TCR beta sequencing. The TEMRA cells underwent FACS enrichment, while the CD8+ and CD4+ T cells underwent negative isolation. Trimming stripped 3 bases from V and 6 bases from J, with 12 bases between. Germline V lookup: CDR1 LGHDT, CDR2 YNNKEL (reference sequence). This CDR3 contains 13 residues. RNA, at about 0.5 to 1 ug, was reverse transcribed with random hexamers. Amplification of TCR beta CDR3 across 54 Vbeta and 13 Jbeta was performed with immunoSEQ multiplex PCR. TCRdb processed the immunoSEQ multiplex PCR reads anew with MiXCR; each CDR3 protein has one entry. The table lists roughly 400,000 distinct CDR3 sequences, 85% to 90% of them singletons.

The source of this sequence is a human donor with multiple sclerosis. The chain uses TRBV3-1 and TRBJ2-7, with D perhaps assigned TRBD1 or TRBD2 (5 bases each). The sequenced sample was CD8+ T cells from PBMCs. The CDR3 loop is CASSQGPFFEQYF. DNA for the CDR3: TGTGCCAGCAGCCAGGGACCTTTTTTCGAGCAGTACTTC.